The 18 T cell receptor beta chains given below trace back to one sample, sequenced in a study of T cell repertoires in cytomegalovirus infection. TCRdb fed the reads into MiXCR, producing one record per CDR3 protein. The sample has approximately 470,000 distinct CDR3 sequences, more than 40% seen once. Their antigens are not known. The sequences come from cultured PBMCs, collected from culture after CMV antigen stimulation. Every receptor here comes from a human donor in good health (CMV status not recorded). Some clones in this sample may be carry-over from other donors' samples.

The chain's CDR3 is CASSYRADRGRVEQFF. The CDR3 DNA reads TGTGCCAGCAGTTACCGCGCCGACAGGGGGCGAGTTGAGCAGTTCTTC. This chain connects TRBV6-5 to TRBJ2-1; 10 nucleotides line up with TRBD1. Germline-derived CDR1 and CDR2 are MNHEY and SVGAGI. The CDR3 has 16 residues. Germline trimming cut 2 bases from V and 9 bases from J; bases unmatched to any gene: 10.

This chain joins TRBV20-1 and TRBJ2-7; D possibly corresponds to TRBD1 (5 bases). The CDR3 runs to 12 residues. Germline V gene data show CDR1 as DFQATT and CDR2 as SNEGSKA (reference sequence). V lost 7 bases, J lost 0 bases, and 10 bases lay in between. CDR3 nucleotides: TGCAGTGTACAGGCAAACTCCTACGAGCAGTACTTC. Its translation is CSVQANSYEQYF.

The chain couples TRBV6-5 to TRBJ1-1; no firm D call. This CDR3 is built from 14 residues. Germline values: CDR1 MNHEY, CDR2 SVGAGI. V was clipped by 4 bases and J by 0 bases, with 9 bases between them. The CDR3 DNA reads TGTGCCAGCAGTTTGAACATACTGAACACTGAAGCTTTCTTT. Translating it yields CASSLNILNTEAFF.

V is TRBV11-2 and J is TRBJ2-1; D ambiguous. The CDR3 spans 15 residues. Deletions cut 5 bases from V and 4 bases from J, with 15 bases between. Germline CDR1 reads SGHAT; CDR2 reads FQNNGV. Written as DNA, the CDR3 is TGTGCCAGCAGCCCCAACAGAGACCGATACAATGAGCAGTTCTTC. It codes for CASSPNRDRYNEQFF. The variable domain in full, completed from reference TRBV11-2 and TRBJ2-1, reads EAGVAQSPRYKIIEKRQSVAFWCNPISGHATLYWYQQILGQGPKLLIQFQNNGVVDDSQLPKDRFSAERLKGVDSTLKIQPAKLEDSAVYLCASSPNRDRYNEQFFGPGTRLTVL.

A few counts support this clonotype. The CDR3 DNA is TGTGCCAGCAGTGGGGGACGCGCACCCCATGGGGACACTGAAGCTTTCTTT. Amino acids: CASSGGRAPHGDTEAFF. J is TRBJ1-1 and V is TRBV12-3 or TRBV12-4, with D possibly matching TRBD1 (5 bases). This CDR3 region has 17 residues. The ends were cut back, 5 bases at V and 3 bases at J, with 22 bases in the middle.

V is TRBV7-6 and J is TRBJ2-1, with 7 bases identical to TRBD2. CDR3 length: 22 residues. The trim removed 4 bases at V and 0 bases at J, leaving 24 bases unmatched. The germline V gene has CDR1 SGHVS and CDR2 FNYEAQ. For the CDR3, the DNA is TGTGCCAGCAGCTCACCGTCACCCCGCGGGGGTGTACAAACTTACTCCTACAATGAGCAGTTCTTC. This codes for CASSSPSPRGGVQTYSYNEQFF.

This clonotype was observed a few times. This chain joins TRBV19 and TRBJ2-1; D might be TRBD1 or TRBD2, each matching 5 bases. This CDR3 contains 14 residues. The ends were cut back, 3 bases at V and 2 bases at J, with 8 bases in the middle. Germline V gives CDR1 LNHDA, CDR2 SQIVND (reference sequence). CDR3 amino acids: CASSMGETYNEQFF. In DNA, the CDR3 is TGTGCCAGTAGTATGGGGGAGACCTACAATGAGCAGTTCTTC.

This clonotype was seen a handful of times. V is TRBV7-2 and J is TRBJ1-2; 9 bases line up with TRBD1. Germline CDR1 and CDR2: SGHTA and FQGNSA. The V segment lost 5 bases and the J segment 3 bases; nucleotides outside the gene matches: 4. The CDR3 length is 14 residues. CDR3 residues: CASSERDRDYGYTF. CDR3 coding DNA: TGTGCCAGCAGCGAACGGGACAGGGACTATGGCTACACCTTC.

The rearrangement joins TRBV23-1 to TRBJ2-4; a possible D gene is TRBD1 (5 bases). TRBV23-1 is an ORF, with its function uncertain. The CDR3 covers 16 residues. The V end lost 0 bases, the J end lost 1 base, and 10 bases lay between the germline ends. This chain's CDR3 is CASSQSGPGAKNIQYF. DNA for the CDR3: TGCGCCAGCAGTCAATCGGGGCCAGGGGCCAAAAACATTCAGTACTTC.

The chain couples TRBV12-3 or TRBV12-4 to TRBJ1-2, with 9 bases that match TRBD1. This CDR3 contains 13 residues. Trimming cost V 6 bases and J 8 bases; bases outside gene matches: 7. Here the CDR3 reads CASSTGGGLGYTF. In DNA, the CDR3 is TGTGCCAGCAGCACAGGGGGCGGCTTGGGCTACACCTTC.

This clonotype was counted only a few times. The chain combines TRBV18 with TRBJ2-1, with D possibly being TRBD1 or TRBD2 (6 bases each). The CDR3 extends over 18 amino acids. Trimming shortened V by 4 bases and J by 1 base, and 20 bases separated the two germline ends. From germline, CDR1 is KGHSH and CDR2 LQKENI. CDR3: CASSLGGPPWGSYNEQFF. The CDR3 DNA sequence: TGTGCCAGCTCACTGGGGGGCCCACCTTGGGGATCCTACAATGAGCAGTTCTTC.

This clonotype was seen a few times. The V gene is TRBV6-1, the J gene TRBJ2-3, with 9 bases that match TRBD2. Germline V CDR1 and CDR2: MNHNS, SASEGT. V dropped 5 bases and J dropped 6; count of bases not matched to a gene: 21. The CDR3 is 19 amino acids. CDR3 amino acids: CASSLCTSGPHCFMDTQYF. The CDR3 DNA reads TGTGCCAGCAGTTTGTGTACTAGCGGGCCACACTGCTTCATGGATACGCAGTATTTT.

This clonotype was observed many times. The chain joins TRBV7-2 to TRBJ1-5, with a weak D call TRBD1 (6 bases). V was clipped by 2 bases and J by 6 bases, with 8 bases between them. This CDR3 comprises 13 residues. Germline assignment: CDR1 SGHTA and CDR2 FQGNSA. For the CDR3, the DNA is TGTGCCAGCAGCTTATGGGGGGCTCAGCCCCAGCATTTT. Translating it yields CASSLWGAQPQHF.

The CDR3: CASTWGGKAFF. CDR3 DNA: TGTGCCAGCACCTGGGGGGGTAAGGCTTTCTTT. V is TRBV12-3 or TRBV12-4 and J is TRBJ1-1, with D perhaps TRBD1 (5 bases). The V and J ends lost 7 bases and 11 bases respectively, with 14 bases between them. The CDR3 sequence is 11 residues long.

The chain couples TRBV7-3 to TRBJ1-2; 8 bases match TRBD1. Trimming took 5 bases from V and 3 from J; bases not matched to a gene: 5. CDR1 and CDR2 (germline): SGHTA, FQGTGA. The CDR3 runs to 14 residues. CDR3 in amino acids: CASSLSTGDYGYTF. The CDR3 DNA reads TGTGCCAGCAGCCTCTCGACAGGGGACTATGGCTACACCTTC.

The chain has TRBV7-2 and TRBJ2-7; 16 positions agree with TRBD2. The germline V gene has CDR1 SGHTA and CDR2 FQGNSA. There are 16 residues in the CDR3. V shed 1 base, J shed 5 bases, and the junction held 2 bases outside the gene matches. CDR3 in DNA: TGTGCCAGCAGCTTAGAGGGACTAGCGGGGGGGCACGAGCAGTACTTC. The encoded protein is CASSLEGLAGGHEQYF.

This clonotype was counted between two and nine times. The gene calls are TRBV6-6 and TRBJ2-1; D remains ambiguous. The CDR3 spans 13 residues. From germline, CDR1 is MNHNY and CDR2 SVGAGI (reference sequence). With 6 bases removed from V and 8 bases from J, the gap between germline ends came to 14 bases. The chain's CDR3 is CASRNSRLDEQFF. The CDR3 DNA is TGTGCCAGCAGAAATTCCAGGTTAGATGAGCAGTTCTTC.

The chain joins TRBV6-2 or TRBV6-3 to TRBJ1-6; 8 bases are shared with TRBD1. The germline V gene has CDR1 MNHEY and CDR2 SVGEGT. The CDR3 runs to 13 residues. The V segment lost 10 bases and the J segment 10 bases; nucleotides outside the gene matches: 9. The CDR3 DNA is TGTGCCACCACCGGACAGGGAGGATCACCCCTCCACTTT. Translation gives CATTGQGGSPLHF.